The entry below gives a single T cell receptor (beta chain) sequence along with its context. The data were taken from a study of blood T cell repertoires in COVID-19. Study-wide background: COVID-19 samples from acute and convalescent phases originated in the United States, Italy and Spain. From T cells, B-cell-depleted T cells, or PBMCs came the material, which was cDNA or gDNA.

CDR3 size: 12 residues. The germline CDR1 and CDR2 sequences are SNHLY and FYNNEI. Deletions cut 8 bases from V and 5 bases from J, with 12 bases between. How the authors handled the data: Estimates of nucleated cell counts were drawn from the amplification of reference gene primers. Profiled with immunoSEQ multiplex PCR; TCRdb holds only in-frame clones, not every one. The V and J calls and the clone size are those of that table, but D and trimming were determined from the DNA. There are 250,000 to 300,000 clones in the sample; about 89% occur only once, and less than 2.5% lies in the top ten. The receptor comes from a man in his fifties with acute or convalescent COVID-19. The sequencing input was peripheral blood. The chain uses TRBV2 and TRBJ1-2; the D is unclear. CDR3 sequence reads: CASGEESYGYTF. As DNA, the CDR3 is TGTGCCAGCGGGGAAGAATCGTATGGCTACACCTTC.